In this sample, the clone carrying this TCR beta chain turned up many times. The antigen is not known. This sample stems from a study of T cells in Graves' hyperthyroidism and ophthalmopathy. RNA transcripts were the template for amplifying TCR beta CDR3 regions. In the first-round RT-PCR of the TCR CDR3, the HTBI primer set was used. TCRdb independently ran MiXCR on the multiplex PCR reads; one entry per CDR3 protein. Of approximately 700,000 distinct CDR3 sequences listed, about 16% were seen once; the top ten hold around 8%. Study-wide results and limits: Most clonotypes that expanded in the thyroid above 0.001 also showed up in blood.

Germline CDR1 SNHLY, CDR2 FYNNEI. V was shortened by 10 bases and J by 9 bases, with 22 bases between the two germline ends. CDR3 length: 13 amino acids. Patients aged 18 to 65 had newly diagnosed hyperthyroidism lasting under 2 months. Clinical symptoms, serum thyroxine and TRAb, thyroid ultrasound and orbital computed tomography were used for the diagnoses. Out of 8.5 to 10 ml of fresh peripheral blood came the PBMCs. The rearrangement joins TRBV2 to TRBJ2-7; TRBD2 is a possible D gene (5 bases). This sequence originates from a man younger than 35 with Graves' hyperthyroidism. Sequencing was done on a sample of blood. The CDR3: CAILSSEGGRQYF. The CDR3, as DNA: TGTGCCATTCTATCATCGGAAGGAGGTCGGCAGTACTTC.